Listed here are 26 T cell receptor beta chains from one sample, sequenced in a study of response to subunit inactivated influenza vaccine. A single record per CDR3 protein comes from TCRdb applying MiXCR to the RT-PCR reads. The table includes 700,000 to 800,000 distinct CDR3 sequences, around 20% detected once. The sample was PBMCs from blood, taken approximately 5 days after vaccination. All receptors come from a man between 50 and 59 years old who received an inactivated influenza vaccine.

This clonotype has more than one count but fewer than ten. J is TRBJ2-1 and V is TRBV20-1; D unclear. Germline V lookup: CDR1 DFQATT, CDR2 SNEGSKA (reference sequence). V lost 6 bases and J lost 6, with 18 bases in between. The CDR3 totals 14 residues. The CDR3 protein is CSALWARALNEQFF. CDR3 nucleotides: TGCAGTGCCCTCTGGGCCCGTGCCCTCAATGAGCAGTTCTTC.

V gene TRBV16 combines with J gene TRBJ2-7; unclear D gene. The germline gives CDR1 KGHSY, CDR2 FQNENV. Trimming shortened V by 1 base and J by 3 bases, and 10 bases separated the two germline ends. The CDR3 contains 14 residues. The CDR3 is CASSQYIGGYEQYF. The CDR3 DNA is TGTGCCAGCAGCCAATATATCGGTGGCTACGAGCAGTACTTC.

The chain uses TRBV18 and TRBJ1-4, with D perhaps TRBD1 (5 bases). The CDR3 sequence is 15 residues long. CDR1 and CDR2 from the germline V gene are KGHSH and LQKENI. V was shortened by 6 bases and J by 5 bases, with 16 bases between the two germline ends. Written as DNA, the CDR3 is TGTGCCAGCTCCCGGGGGGTTCCCCGAAATGAAAAACTGTTTTTT. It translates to CASSRGVPRNEKLFF.

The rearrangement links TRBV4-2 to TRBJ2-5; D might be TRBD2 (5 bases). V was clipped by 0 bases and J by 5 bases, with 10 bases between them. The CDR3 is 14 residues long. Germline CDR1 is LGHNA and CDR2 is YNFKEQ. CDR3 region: CASSQDEGLETQYF. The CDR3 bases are TGTGCCAGCAGCCAAGATGAGGGCCTGGAGACCCAGTACTTC.

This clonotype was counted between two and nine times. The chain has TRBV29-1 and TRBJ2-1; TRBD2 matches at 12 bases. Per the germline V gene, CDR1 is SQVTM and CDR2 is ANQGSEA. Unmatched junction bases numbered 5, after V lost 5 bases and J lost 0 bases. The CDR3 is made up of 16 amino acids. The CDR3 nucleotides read TGCAGCGTTACCCAGGGACTAGCGGGCTCCTACAATGAGCAGTTCTTC. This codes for CSVTQGLAGSYNEQFF.

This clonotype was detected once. DNA of the CDR3: TGTGCCAGCAGTCCTTTACCTTCTGGGGCCAACGTCCTGACTTTC. Protein product: CASSPLPSGANVLTF. The J gene is TRBJ2-6, the V gene TRBV6-2 or TRBV6-3; D gene unclear. CDR3 length: 15 residues. Trimming took 5 bases from V and 1 from J, leaving 9 bases between them. Per the germline V gene, CDR1 is MNHEY and CDR2 is SVGEGT.

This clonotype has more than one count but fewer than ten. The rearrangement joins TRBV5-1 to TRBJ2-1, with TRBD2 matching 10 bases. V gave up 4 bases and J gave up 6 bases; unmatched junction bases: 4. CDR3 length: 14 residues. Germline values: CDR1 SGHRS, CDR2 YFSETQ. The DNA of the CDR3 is TGCGCCAGCAGCCACAGCGGGGGGGCCAATGAGCAGTTCTTC. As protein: CASSHSGGANEQFF.

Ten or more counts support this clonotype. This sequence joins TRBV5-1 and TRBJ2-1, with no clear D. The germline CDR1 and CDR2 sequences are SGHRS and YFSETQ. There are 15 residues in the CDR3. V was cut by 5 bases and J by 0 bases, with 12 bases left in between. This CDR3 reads CASRSSAFSYNEQFF. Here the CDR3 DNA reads TGCGCCAGCAGGTCGTCGGCATTCTCCTACAATGAGCAGTTCTTC.

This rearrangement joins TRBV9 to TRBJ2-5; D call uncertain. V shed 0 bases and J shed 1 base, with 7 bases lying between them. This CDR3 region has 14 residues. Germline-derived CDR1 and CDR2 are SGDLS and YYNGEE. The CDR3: CASSVDQLQETQYF. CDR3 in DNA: TGTGCCAGCAGCGTAGATCAACTCCAAGAGACCCAGTACTTC.

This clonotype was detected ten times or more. The DNA of the CDR3 is TGTGCCAGCAGCCCGACAGGGCTGGAACTGTTGAGTGAGCAGTTCTTC. Residues: CASSPTGLELLSEQFF. This rearrangement joins TRBV12-3 or TRBV12-4 to TRBJ2-1; 7 nucleotides align to TRBD1. CDR3 size: 16 residues. The V and J ends lost 6 bases and 9 bases, in that order; junction bases with no gene match: 17.

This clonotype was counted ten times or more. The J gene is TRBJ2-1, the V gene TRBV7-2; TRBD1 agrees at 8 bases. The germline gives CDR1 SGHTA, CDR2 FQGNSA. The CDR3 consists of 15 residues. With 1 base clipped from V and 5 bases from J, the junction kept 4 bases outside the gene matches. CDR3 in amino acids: CASSLVGQGNNEQFF. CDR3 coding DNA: TGTGCCAGCAGCTTAGTCGGACAGGGAAACAATGAGCAGTTCTTC.

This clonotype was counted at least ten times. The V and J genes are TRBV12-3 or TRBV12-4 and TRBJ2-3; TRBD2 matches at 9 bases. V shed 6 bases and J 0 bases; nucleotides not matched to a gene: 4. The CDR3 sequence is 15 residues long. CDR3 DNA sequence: TGTGCCAGCAGGGCTAGCGGGGAAAGCACAGATACGCAGTATTTT. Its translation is CASRASGESTDTQYF.

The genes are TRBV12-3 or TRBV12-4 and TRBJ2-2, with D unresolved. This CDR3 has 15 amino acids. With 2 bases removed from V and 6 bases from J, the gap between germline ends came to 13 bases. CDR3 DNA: TGTGCCAGCAGTTTAAGGGAACCCCGGGCCGGGGAGCTGTTTTTT. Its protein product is CASSLREPRAGELFF.

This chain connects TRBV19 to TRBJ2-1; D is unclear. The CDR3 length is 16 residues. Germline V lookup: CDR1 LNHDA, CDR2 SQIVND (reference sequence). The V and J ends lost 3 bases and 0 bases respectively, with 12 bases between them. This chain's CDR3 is CASSIRLQSSYNEQFF. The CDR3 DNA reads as TGTGCCAGTAGTATCAGGCTCCAGAGCTCCTACAATGAGCAGTTCTTC.

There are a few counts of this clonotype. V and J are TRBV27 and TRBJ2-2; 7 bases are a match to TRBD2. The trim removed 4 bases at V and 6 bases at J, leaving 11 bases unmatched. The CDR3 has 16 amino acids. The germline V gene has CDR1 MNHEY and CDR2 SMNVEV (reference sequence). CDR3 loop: CASSWVGGSTAGELFF. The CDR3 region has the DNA TGTGCCAGCAGTTGGGTGGGAGGGTCTACGGCCGGGGAGCTGTTTTTT.

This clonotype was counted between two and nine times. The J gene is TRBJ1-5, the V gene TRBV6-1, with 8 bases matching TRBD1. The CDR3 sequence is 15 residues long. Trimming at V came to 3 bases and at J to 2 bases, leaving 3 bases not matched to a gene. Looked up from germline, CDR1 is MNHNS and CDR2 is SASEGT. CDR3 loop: CASSETGAGNQPQHF. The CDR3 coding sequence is TGTGCCAGCAGTGAGACAGGGGCTGGCAATCAGCCCCAGCATTTT.

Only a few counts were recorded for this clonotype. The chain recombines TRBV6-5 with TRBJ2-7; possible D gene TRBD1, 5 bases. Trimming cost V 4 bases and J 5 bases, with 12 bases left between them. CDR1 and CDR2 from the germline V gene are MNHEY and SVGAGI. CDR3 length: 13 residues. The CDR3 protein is CASSSQGYDEQYF. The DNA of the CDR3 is TGTGCCAGCAGTTCCCAGGGTTACGACGAGCAGTACTTC.

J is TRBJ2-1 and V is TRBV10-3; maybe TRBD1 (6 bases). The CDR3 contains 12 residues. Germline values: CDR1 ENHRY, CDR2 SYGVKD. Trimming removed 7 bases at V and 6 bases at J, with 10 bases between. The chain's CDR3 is CAINTGFNEQFF. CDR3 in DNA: TGTGCCATCAATACAGGGTTCAATGAGCAGTTCTTC.

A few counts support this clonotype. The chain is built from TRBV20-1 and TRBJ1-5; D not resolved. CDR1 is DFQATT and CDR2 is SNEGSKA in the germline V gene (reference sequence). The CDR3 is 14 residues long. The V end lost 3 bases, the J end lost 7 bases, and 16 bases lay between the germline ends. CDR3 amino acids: CSASGQDLWQPQHF. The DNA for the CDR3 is TGCAGTGCTAGTGGTCAGGACCTTTGGCAGCCCCAGCATTTT.

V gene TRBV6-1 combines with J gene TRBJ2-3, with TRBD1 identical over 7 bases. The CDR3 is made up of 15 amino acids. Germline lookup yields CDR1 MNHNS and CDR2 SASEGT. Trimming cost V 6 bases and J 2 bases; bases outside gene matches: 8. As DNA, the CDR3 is TGTGCCAGCAGCTCTAAGACAGGGCCCACAGATACGCAGTATTTT. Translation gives CASSSKTGPTDTQYF.

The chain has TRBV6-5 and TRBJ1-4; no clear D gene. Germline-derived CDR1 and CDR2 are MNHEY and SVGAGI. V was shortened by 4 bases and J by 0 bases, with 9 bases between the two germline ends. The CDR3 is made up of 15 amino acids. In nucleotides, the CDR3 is TGTGCCAGCAGTTTTTCGGTTGCAACTAATGAAAAACTGTTTTTT. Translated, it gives CASSFSVATNEKLFF.

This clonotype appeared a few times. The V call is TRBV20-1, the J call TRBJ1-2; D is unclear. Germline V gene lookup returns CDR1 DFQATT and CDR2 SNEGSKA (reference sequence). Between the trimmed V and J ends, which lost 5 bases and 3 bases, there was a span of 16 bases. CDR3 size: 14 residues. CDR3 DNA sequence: TGCAGTGCTCGCTCGACAACGGCAGACTATGGCTACACCTTC. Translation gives CSARSTTADYGYTF.

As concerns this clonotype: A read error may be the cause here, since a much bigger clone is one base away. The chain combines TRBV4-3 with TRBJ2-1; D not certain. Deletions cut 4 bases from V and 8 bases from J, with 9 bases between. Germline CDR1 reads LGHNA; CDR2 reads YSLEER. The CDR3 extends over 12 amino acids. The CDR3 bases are TGCGCCAGCAGCCGATACCGGTATGAGCAGTTCTTC. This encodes CASSRYRYEQFF.

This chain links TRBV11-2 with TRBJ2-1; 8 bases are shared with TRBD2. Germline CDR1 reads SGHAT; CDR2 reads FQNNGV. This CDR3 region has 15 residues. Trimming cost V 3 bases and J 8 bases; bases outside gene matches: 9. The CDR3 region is CASSLGTSKRDEQFF. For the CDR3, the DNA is TGTGCCAGCAGCTTGGGGACTAGTAAGAGGGATGAGCAGTTCTTC.

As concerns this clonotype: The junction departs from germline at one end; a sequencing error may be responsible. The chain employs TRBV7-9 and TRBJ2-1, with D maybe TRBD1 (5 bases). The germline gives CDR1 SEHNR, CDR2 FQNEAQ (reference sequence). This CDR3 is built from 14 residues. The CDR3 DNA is TGTGCCATCAGCTTTGAACTGGGGCACAATGAGCAGTTCTTC. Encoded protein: CAISFELGHNEQFF.

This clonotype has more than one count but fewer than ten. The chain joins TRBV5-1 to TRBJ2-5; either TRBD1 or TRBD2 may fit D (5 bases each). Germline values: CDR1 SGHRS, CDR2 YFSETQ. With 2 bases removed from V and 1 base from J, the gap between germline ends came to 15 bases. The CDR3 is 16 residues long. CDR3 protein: CASSFGALGSQETQYF. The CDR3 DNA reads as TGCGCCAGCAGCTTTGGGGCCTTAGGGAGCCAAGAGACCCAGTACTTC.